By its share, the clone carrying this T cell receptor beta chain is large. Its antigen is not identified. These data belong to a study of spatial heterogeneity in lung cancer. About the study: A T cell module score from matched bulk RNA-seq correlated strongly with TCR transcript counts in tumor regions. The average appearance count of each unique TCR and UMI combination in raw reads was more than nine.

The CDR3 is 13 amino acids. Trimming cost V 8 bases and J 4 bases, with 18 bases left between them. Germline V gene data show CDR1 as DFQATT and CDR2 as SNEGSKA (reference sequence). The time point: sample taken at primary tumor resection. Sequencing was performed on whole RNA extracted from tumor and nontumor lung tissue, or from frozen PBMC, and the material was left unsorted. Individually, TCR cDNA molecules were each labelled with a unique molecular identifier. From the 5' RACE reads, TCRdb called clonotypes with MiXCR, one entry per CDR3 protein. The sample gives over a thousand distinct CDR3 sequences, roughly 25% of which show up once; approximately 10% is in the top ten. Findings of the study overall: Mutation tallies in tumors tracked expanded intratumoral alpha and beta TCR counts.

The receptor's source is a female donor with early-stage non-small cell lung cancer. The rearrangement joins TRBV20-1 to TRBJ2-7; D may correspond to TRBD1 or TRBD2 (6 bases each). The sequencing here drew on lung tumor tissue, taken at surgery. This CDR3 reads CSSQKGGSYEQYF. As DNA, the CDR3 is TGCAGTTCACAAAAGGGGGGAAGTTACGAGCAGTACTTC.